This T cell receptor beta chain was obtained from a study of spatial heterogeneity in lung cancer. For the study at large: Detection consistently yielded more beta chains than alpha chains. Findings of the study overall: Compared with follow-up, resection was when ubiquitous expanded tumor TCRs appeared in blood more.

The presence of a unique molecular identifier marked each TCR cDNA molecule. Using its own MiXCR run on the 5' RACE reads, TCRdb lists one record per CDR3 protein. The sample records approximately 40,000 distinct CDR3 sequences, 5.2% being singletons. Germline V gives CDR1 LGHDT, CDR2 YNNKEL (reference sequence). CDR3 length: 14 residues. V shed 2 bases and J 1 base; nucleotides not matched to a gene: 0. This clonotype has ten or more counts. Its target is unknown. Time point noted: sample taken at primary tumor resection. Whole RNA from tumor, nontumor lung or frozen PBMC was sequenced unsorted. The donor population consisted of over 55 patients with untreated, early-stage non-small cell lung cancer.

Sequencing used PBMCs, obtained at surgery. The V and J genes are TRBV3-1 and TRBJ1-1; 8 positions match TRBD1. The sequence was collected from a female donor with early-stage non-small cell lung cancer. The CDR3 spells CASSQTGGNTEAFF. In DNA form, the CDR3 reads TGTGCCAGCAGCCAAACAGGGGGGAACACTGAAGCTTTCTTT.